This T cell receptor beta chain is drawn from a study of blood T cell repertoires in COVID-19. In regard to this clone: The same CDR3 is also encoded by other DNA sequences in this sample.

This CDR3 comprises 14 residues. From germline, CDR1 is SGHRS and CDR2 YFSETQ. The V segment lost 3 bases and the J segment 1 base; nucleotides outside the gene matches: 2. TCRdb's table, derived via immunoSEQ multiplex PCR, lists solely in-frame clones and lacks some. The data contain approximately 360,000 clones, around 89% of them seen just once; the ten biggest clones take up approximately 7%. Specimen: peripheral blood. The source of this sequence is a man between 18 and 29 years old with active or convalescent COVID-19. The chain has TRBV5-1 and TRBJ1-1, with 8 bases fitting TRBD1. CDR3 amino acids: CASSSGQGNTEAFF. CDR3 in DNA: TGCGCCAGCAGCTCAGGACAGGGGAACACTGAAGCTTTCTTT.